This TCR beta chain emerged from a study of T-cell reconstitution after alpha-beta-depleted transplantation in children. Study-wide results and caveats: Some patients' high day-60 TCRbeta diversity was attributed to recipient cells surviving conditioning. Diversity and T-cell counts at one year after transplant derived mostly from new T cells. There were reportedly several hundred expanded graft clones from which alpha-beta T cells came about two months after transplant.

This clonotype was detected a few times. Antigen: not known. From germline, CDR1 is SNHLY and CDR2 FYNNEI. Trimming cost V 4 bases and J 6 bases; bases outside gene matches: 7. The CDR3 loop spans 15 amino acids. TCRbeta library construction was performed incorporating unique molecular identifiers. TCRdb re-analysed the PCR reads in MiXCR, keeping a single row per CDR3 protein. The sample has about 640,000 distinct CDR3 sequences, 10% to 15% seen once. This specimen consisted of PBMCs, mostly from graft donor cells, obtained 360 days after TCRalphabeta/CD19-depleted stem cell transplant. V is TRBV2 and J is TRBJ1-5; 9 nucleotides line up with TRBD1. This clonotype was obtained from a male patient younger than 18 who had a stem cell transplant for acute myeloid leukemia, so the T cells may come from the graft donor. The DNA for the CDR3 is TGTGCCAGCAGTGCTTCGGGACAGGGAATTCAGCCCCAGCATTTT. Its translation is CASSASGQGIQPQHF.